This TCR beta chain originates from a study of T cell clonotyping in hematopoietic cell transplantation. Study-wide results and limits: Pathologically expanded recipient clonotypes increased progressively from day 30 to day 180 as diversity fell. At the given depth, recipient repertoires were over 97% de novo clonotypes. Cells were unsorted, so CD4 and CD8 contributions were not separated. Graft donor and pretransplant recipient Inverse Simpson Index values predicted broader posttransplant TCR diversity.

Profiling relied on immunoSEQ multiplex PCR, and the TCRdb table lists in-frame clones only, not all of them. In the table there are around 13,000 clones, about 80% of which are singletons. Germline V gene lookup returns CDR1 MNHEY and CDR2 SMNVEV (reference sequence). This CDR3 spans 12 amino acids. Trimming cost V 2 bases and J 6 bases, with 7 bases left between them. Concerning this clone itself: The target antigen is unknown.

The sequence derives from a female patient aged 40 to 50 who had an allogeneic stem cell transplant from a related donor, so T cells may come from the graft donor. Some clones in this sample may be carry-over from other donors' samples. Sample: PBMCs, taken 100 days after allogeneic stem cell transplant. This chain connects TRBV27 to TRBJ1-1, with TRBD1 as a possible D gene (5 bases). The CDR3 loop reads CASSLGGSEAFF. CDR3 nucleotide sequence: TGTGCCAGCAGTTTAGGGGGGTCTGAAGCTTTCTTT.